Listed here are 7 T cell receptor beta chains from one sample, sequenced in a study of blood T cell repertoires in COVID-19 (TCRdb year 2020). Library creation used the immunoSEQ multiplex PCR assay. Imported from immuneACCESS, the table was reduced by TCRdb to in-frame sequences with V and J called. These copies leave out some clones; in studies compared against another copy, an unresolved V gene accounts for under half, and the cause of the remainder is not known. The sample table records 380,000 or so clones; 89% of these occur just once. The biggest ten clones account for 1% to 1.5% of the sample. The sample consisted of peripheral blood. These receptors were taken from a man aged 40-50 years with acute or convalescent COVID-19.

This chain uses TRBV27 with TRBJ1-1; tentatively, D is TRBD1 (6 bases). Trimming stripped 6 bases from V and 4 bases from J, with 18 bases between. The CDR3 totals 15 residues. Germline V gene data show CDR1 as MNHEY and CDR2 as SMNVEV (reference sequence). The CDR3 bases are TGTGCCAGCAGCACAGGGTGGGGGTACACCACTGAAGCTTTCTTT. It specifies CASSTGWGYTTEAFF.

V and J are TRBV19 and TRBJ1-5; D not resolved. The CDR3 extends over 13 amino acids. Trimming took off 5 bases at V and 3 bases at J, with 8 bases between the two ends. Germline-derived CDR1 and CDR2 are LNHDA and SQIVND (reference sequence). In DNA form, the CDR3 reads TGTGCCAGTAGTCGAGGGCCCAATCAGCCCCAGCATTTT. It translates to CASSRGPNQPQHF.

In this sample, this clone turned up once. This chain uses TRBV7-3 with TRBJ2-5; TRBD2 is a possible D gene (5 bases). This CDR3 comprises 14 residues. V gave up 1 base and J gave up 5 bases, with 11 bases separating them. Germline loops: CDR1 SGHTA, CDR2 FQGTGA. The CDR3 bases are TGTGCCAGCAGCTTAAACGGGATAGGTGAGACCCAGTACTTC. It encodes CASSLNGIGETQYF.

The J gene is TRBJ2-6, the V gene TRBV9; TRBD1 might be the D (5 bases). Germline V gives CDR1 SGDLS, CDR2 YYNGEE. V lost 0 bases and J lost 0, with 7 bases in between. The CDR3 length is 16 residues. In DNA, the CDR3 is TGTGCCAGCAGCGTAGGACAGTCCTCTGGGGCCAACGTCCTGACTTTC. Protein product: CASSVGQSSGANVLTF.

This chain connects TRBV2 to TRBJ1-4; a possible D gene is TRBD1 (5 bases). V lost 4 bases and J 4 bases, leaving 13 bases between the germline ends. The V gene's germline CDR1 is SNHLY and CDR2 FYNNEI. This CDR3 spans 15 amino acids. The CDR3 region has the DNA TGTGCCAGCAGTGTCGAATATGGACATAATGAAAAACTGTTTTTT. Protein product: CASSVEYGHNEKLFF.

The rearrangement links TRBV7-9 to TRBJ1-5; 7 bases align to TRBD1. The germline CDR1 and CDR2 sequences are SEHNR and FQNEAQ (reference sequence). Trimming cost V 5 bases and J 3 bases; bases outside gene matches: 4. The CDR3 length is 14 residues. CDR3 in amino acids: CASSPTGFNQPQHF. The CDR3 DNA is TGTGCCAGCAGCCCGACAGGGTTCAATCAGCCCCAGCATTTT.

The chain joins TRBV7-8 to TRBJ2-7, with 10 bases aligning to TRBD1. There are 18 residues in the CDR3. The junction had 13 bases not matched to a gene; V was cut back by 5 bases and J by 0 bases. From germline, CDR1 is SGHVS and CDR2 FQNEAQ. CDR3 sequence: CASSRPRLGQGSSYEQYF. The CDR3 DNA is TGTGCCAGCAGCCGACCGCGCCTGGGACAGGGGAGCTCCTACGAGCAGTACTTC.